The sample holds a few counts of the clone carrying this TCR beta chain. The sample comes from a study of patients and donors after allogeneic stem cell transplantation. TCRdb called the RT-PCR reads again in MiXCR, with one record for every CDR3 protein. The sample gives roughly 880,000 distinct CDR3 sequences, over 15% of which show up once; roughly 6% is in the top ten. The CDR3 extends over 17 amino acids. With V trimmed by 4 bases and J by 1 base, 11 bases remained unmatched. Looked up from germline, CDR1 is SGHRS and CDR2 is YFSETQ. The rearrangement uses TRBV5-1 and TRBJ2-5; 9 bases are a match to TRBD2. This sequence originates from a human donor who was either an allogeneic HSCT recipient or a stem cell or donor lymphocyte infusion donor (not recorded which). It is not recorded whose cells these are; they may come from a transplant donor. The sequenced sample consisted of blood, either unsorted or a sorted T cell fraction (not recorded which). In nucleotides, the CDR3 is TGCGCCAGCAGCAAGAAGAGGACTAGCGATCTCCAAGAGACCCAGTACTTC. This codes for CASSKKRTSDLQETQYF. The full variable domain, completed using reference TRBV5-1 and TRBJ2-5, is KAGVTQTPRYLIKTRGQQVTLSCSPISGHRSVSWYQQTPGQGLQFLFEYFSETQRNKGNFPGRFSGRQFSNSRSEMNVSTLELGDSALYLCASSKKRTSDLQETQYFGPGTRLLVL.